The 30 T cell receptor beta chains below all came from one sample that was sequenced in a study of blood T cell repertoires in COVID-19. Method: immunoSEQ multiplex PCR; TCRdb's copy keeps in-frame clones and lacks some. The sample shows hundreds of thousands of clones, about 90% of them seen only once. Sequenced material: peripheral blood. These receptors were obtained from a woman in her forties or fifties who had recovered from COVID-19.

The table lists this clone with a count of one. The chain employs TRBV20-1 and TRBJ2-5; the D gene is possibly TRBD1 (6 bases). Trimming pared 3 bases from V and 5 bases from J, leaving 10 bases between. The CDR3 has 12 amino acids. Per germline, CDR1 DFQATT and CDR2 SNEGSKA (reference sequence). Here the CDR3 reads CSASFRGETQYF. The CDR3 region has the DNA TGCAGTGCTAGTTTTAGGGGGGAGACCCAGTACTTC.

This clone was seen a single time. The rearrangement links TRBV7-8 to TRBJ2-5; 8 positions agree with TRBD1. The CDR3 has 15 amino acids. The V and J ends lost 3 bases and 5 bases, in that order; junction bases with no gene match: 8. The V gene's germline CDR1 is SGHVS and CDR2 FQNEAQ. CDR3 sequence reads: CASSFSDRVEETQYF. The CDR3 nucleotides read TGTGCCAGCAGCTTCTCGGACAGGGTGGAGGAGACCCAGTACTTC.

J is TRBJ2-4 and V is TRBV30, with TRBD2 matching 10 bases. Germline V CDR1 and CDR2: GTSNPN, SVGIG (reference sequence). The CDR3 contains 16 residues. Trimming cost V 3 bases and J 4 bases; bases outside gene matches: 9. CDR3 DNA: TGTGCCTGGAGCGTCAGACCTAGCGGGGGTAAAAACATTCAGTACTTC. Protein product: CAWSVRPSGGKNIQYF.

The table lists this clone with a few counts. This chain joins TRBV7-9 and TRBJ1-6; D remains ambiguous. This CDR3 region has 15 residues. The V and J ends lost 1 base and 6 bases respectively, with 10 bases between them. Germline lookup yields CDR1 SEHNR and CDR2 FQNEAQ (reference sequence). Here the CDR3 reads CASSLEAQINSPLHF. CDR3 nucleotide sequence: TGTGCCAGCAGCTTAGAGGCACAGATTAATTCACCCCTCCACTTT. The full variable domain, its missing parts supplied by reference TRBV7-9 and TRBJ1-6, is DTGVSQNPRHKITKRGQNVTFRCDPISEHNRLYWYRQTLGQGPEFLTYFQNEAQLEKSRLLSDRFSAERPKGSFSTLEIQRTEQGDSAMYLCASSLEAQINSPLHFGNGTRLTVT.

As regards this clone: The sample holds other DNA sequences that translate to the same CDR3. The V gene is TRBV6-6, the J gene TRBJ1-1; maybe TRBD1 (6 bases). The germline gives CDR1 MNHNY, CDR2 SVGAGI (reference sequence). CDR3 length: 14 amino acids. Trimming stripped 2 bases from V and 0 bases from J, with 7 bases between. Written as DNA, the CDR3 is TGTGCCAGCAGTTACGGGGGCATGAACACTGAAGCTTTCTTT. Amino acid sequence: CASSYGGMNTEAFF.

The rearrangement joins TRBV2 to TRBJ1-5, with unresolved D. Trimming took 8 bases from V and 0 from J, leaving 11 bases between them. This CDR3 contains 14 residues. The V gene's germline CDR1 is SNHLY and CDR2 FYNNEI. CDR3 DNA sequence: TGTGCCAGCGATACAAGAAATAGCAATCAGCCCCAGCATTTT. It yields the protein CASDTRNSNQPQHF.

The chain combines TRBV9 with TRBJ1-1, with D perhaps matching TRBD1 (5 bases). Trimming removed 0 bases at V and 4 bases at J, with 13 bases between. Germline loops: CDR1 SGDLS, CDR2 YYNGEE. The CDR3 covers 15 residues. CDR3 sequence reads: CASSVEGSGVTEAFF. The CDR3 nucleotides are TGTGCCAGCAGCGTAGAGGGGTCGGGGGTCACTGAAGCTTTCTTT.

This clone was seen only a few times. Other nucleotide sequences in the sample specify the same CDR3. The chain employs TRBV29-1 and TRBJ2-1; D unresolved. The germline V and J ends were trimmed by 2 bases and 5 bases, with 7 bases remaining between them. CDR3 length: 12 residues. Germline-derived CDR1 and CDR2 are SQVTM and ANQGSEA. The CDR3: CSVERRDNEQFF. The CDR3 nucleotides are TGCAGCGTTGAACGCCGCGACAATGAGCAGTTCTTC.

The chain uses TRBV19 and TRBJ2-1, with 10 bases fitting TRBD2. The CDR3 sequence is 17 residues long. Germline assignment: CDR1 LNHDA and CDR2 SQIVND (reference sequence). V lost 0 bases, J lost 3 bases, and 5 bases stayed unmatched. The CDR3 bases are TGTGCCAGTAGTATAGAGCTAGCGGGAGATGTCTACAATGAGCAGTTCTTC. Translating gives CASSIELAGDVYNEQFF.

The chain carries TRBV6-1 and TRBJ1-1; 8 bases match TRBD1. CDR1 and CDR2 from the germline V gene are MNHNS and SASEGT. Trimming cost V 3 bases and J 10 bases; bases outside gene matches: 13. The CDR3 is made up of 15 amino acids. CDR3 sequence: CASSDRGHRVVGAFF. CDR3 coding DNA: TGTGCCAGCAGTGACAGGGGGCATCGGGTAGTGGGAGCTTTCTTT.

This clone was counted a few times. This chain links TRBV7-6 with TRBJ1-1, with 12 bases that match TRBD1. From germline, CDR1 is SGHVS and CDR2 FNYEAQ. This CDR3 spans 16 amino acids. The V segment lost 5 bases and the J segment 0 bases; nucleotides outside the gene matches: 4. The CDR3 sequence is CASSRGQGALNTEAFF. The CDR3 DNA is TGTGCCAGCAGCCGGGGACAGGGGGCATTGAACACTGAAGCTTTCTTT. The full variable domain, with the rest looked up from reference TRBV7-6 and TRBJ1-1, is GAGVSQSPRYKVTKRGQDVALRCDPISGHVSLYWYRQALGQGPEFLTYFNYEAQQDKSGLPNDRFSAERPEGSISTLTIQRTEQRDSAMYRCASSRGQGALNTEAFFGQGTRLTVV.

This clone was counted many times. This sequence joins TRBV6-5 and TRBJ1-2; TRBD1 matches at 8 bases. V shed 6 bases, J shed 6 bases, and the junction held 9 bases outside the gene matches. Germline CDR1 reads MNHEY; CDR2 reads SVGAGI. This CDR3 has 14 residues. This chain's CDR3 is CASSGQGGADGYTF. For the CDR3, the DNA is TGTGCCAGCAGCGGACAGGGAGGGGCGGATGGCTACACCTTC.

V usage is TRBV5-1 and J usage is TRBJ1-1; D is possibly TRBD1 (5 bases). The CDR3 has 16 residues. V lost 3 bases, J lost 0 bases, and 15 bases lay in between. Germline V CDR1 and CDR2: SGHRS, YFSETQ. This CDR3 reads CASSWTVGVMNTEAFF. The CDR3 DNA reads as TGCGCCAGCAGCTGGACGGTAGGGGTCATGAACACTGAAGCTTTCTTT.

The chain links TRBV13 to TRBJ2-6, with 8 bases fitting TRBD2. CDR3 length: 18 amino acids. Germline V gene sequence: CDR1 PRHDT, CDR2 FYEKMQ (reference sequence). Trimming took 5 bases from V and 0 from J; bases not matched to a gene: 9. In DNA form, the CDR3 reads TGTGCCAGCAGCCGCGGGGCGGGGGGAGGCTCTGGGGCCAACGTCCTGACTTTC. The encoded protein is CASSRGAGGGSGANVLTF.

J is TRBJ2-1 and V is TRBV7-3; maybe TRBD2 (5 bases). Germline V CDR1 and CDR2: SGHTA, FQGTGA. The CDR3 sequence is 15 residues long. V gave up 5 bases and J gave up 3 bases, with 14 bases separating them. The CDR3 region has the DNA TGTGCCAGCAGCCCGCAGAGCGGAAGCTACAATGAGCAGTTCTTC. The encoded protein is CASSPQSGSYNEQFF.

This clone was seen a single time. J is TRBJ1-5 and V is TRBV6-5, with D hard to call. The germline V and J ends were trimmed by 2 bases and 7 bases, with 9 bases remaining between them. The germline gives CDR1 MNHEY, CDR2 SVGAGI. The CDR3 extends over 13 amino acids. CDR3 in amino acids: CASSYSQVQPQHF. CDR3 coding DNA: TGTGCCAGCAGTTACAGTCAGGTCCAGCCCCAGCATTTT.

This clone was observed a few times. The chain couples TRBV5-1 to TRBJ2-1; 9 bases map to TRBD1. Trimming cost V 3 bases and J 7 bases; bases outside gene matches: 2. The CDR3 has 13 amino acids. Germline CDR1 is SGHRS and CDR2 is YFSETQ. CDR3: CASSSGQGNEQFF. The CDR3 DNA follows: TGCGCCAGCAGCTCCGGACAGGGGAATGAGCAGTTCTTC.

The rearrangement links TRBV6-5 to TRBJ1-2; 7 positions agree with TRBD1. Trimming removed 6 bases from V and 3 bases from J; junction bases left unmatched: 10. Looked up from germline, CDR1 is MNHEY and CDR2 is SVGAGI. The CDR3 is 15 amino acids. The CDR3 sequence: CASRSSSGTDYGYTF. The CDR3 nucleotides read TGTGCCAGCAGGTCTAGTTCCGGGACAGACTATGGCTACACCTTC.

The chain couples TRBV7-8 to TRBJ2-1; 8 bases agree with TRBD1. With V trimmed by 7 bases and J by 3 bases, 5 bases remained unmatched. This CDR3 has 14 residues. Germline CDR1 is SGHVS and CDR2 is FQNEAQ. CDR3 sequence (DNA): TGTGCCAGCACGGGACAGGCCTTCTACAATGAGCAGTTCTTC. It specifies CASTGQAFYNEQFF.

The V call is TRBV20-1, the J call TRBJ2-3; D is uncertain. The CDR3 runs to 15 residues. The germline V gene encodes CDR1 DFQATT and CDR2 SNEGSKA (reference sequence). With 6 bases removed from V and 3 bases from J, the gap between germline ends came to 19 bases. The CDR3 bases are TGCAGTGCGAGTCATTTGGGTCCGGGTACAGATACGCAGTATTTT. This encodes CSASHLGPGTDTQYF.

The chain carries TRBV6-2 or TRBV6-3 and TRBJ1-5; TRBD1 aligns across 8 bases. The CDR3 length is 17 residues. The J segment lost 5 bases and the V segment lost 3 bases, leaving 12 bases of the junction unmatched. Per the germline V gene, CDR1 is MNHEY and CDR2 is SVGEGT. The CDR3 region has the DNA TGTGCCAGCAGTTATTTGGCAGGGGGCGTTCCCCATCAGCCCCAGCATTTT. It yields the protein CASSYLAGGVPHQPQHF.

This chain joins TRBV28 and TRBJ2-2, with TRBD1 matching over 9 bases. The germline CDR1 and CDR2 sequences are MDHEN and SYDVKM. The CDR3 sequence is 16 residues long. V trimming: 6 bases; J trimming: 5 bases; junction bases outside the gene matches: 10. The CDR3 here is CASSLLTGGNTGELFF. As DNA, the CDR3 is TGTGCCAGCAGCCTACTTACAGGGGGCAATACCGGGGAGCTGTTTTTT.

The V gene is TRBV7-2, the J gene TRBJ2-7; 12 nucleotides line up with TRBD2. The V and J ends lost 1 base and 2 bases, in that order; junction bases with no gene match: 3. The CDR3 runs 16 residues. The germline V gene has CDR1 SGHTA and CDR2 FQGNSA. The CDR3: CASSLVRTSGAYEQYF. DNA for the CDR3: TGTGCCAGCAGCTTAGTTCGGACTAGCGGGGCCTACGAGCAGTACTTC. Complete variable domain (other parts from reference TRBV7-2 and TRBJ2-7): GAGVSQSPSNKVTEKGKDVELRCDPISGHTALYWYRQSLGQGLEFLIYFQGNSAPDKSGLPSDRFSAERTGGSVSTLTIQRTQQEDSAVYLCASSLVRTSGAYEQYFGPGTRLTVT.

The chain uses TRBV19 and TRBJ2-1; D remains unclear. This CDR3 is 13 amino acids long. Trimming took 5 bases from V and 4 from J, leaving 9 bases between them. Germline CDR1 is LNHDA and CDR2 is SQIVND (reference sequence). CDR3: CASSPLSYNEQFF. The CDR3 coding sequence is TGTGCCAGTAGTCCCCTGAGTTACAATGAGCAGTTCTTC.

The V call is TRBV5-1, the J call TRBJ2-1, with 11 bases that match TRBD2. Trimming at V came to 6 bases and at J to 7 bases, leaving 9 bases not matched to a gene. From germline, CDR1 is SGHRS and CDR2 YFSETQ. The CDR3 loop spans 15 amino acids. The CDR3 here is CASTPLAGGDNEQFF. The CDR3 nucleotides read TGCGCCAGCACCCCCCTAGCGGGGGGTGATAATGAGCAGTTCTTC.

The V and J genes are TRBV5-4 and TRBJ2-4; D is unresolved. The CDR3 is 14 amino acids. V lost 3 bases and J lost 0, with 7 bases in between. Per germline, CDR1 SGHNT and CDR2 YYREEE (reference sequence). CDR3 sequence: CASSSTGAKNIQYF. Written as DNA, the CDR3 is TGTGCCAGCAGCTCAACCGGAGCCAAAAACATTCAGTACTTC.

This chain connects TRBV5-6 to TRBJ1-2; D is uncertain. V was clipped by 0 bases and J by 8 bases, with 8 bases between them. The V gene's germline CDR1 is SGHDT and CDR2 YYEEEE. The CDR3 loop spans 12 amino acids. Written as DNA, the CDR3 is TGTGCCAGCAGCTTGGCGGGAAACGGCTACACCTTC. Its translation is CASSLAGNGYTF. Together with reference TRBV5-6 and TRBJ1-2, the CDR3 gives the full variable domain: DAGVTQSPTHLIKTRGQQVTLRCSPKSGHDTVSWYQQALGQGPQFIFQYYEEEERQRGNFPDRFSGHQFPNYSSELNVNALLLGDSALYLCASSLAGNGYTFGSGTRLTVV.

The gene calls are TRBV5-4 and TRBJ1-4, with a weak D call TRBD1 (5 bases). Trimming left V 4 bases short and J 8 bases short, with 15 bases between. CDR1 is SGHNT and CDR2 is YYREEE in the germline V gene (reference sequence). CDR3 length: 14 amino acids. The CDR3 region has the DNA TGTGCCAGCAGCCCGGCCCCGGGGGACGAAAAACTGTTTTTT. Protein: CASSPAPGDEKLFF.

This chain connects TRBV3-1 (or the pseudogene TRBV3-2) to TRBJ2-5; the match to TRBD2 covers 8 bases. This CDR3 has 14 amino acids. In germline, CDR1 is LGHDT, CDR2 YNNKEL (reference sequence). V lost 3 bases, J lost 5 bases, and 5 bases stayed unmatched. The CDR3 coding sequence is TGTGCCAGCAGCCATCGGGGGGGCGAGGAGACCCAGTACTTC. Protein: CASSHRGGEETQYF.

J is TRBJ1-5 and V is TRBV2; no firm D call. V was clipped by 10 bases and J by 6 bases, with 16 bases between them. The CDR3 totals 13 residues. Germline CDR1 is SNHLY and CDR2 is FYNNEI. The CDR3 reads CATRRRVGQPQHF. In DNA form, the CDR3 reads TGTGCCACCCGACGGCGGGTAGGTCAGCCCCAGCATTTT.